The 6 T cell receptor beta chains below were found in one sample sequenced in a study of control samples from healthy donors and cancer patients. Profiling relied on immunoSEQ multiplex PCR, and the TCRdb table lists in-frame clones only, not all of them. The repertoire includes 100,000 to 150,000 clones, more than 85% of them detected once, and roughly 8.6% sits in the top ten. Sequencing was performed on blood. These receptors came from a man aged 18 to 29 in good health.

The rearrangement joins TRBV19 to TRBJ1-2; no reliable D call. Trimming left V 3 bases short and J 4 bases short, with 9 bases between. The CDR3 is 13 amino acids. CDR1 and CDR2 from the germline V gene are LNHDA and SQIVND (reference sequence). This CDR3 reads CASSIGQTYGYTF. CDR3 nucleotides: TGTGCCAGTAGTATCGGTCAGACCTATGGCTACACCTTC.

V usage is TRBV10-3 and J usage is TRBJ1-5; D unresolved. The germline CDR1 and CDR2 sequences are ENHRY and SYGVKD. The ends were cut back, 3 bases at V and 3 bases at J, with 9 bases in the middle. CDR3 length: 14 residues. The CDR3 reads CAISDRGLNQPQHF. The CDR3 DNA reads as TGTGCCATCAGTGATAGAGGGCTCAATCAGCCCCAGCATTTT.

The chain has TRBV6-6 and TRBJ2-7; D might be TRBD1 (6 bases). The CDR3 is made up of 12 amino acids. The V and J ends lost 7 bases and 1 base respectively, with 8 bases between them. Germline V gene sequence: CDR1 MNHNY, CDR2 SVGAGI (reference sequence). CDR3 DNA: TGTGCCAGCAACACAGGGTCCTACGAGCAGTACTTC. Protein sequence: CASNTGSYEQYF.

The V gene is TRBV2, the J gene TRBJ1-1; a weak D match, TRBD1 (6 bases). The germline V gene encodes CDR1 SNHLY and CDR2 FYNNEI. Trimming pared 6 bases from V and 4 bases from J, leaving 18 bases between. The CDR3 consists of 15 residues. The CDR3 loop reads CASSTESQGSTEAFF. In nucleotides, the CDR3 is TGTGCCAGCAGCACAGAGTCGCAGGGGTCCACTGAAGCTTTCTTT.

The chain uses TRBV5-1 and TRBJ1-2, with a weak D call TRBD1 (6 bases). The ends were cut back, 0 bases at V and 2 bases at J, with 8 bases in the middle. Germline CDR1 reads SGHRS; CDR2 reads YFSETQ. This CDR3 comprises 14 residues. The CDR3 loop is CASSLAGANYGYTF. CDR3 DNA sequence: TGCGCCAGCAGCTTGGCAGGGGCGAACTATGGCTACACCTTC.

This clone was seen just once. The chain is built from TRBV28 and TRBJ1-6; D possibly corresponds to TRBD1 (5 bases). The germline V and J ends were trimmed by 5 bases and 10 bases, with 21 bases remaining between them. This CDR3 region has 16 residues. CDR1 is MDHEN, CDR2 SYDVKM, per germline. The CDR3 DNA sequence: TGTGCCAGCAGTAAGCCGGGGCGAGGAGGAATCTCACCCCTCCACTTT. Amino acids: CASSKPGRGGISPLHF.